This entry lists 11 T cell receptor beta chains sequenced from one sample in a study of immune evolution from preneoplasia to lung adenocarcinoma. Using immunoSEQ multiplex PCR, the repertoire was profiled, and TCRdb retains in-frame clones only, with some absent. Of about 6,500 clones listed, approximately 88% are singletons. The sample comprised FFPE lung adenocarcinoma in situ tissue. Receptors were obtained from a donor aged 70 or older with lung adenocarcinoma.

Only one count was recorded for this clone. The chain uses TRBV30 and TRBJ2-2; 7 bases match TRBD2. The V segment lost 3 bases and the J segment 7 bases; nucleotides outside the gene matches: 8. Germline values: CDR1 GTSNPN, CDR2 SVGIG (reference sequence). The CDR3 sequence is 14 residues long. CDR3 in DNA: TGTGCCTGGAGCGAGTTCGGGAGGCACGGGGAGCTGTTTTTT. The encoded protein is CAWSEFGRHGELFF.

This chain joins TRBV19 and TRBJ1-5; 9 nucleotides agree with TRBD1. The trim removed 7 bases at V and 5 bases at J, leaving 9 bases unmatched. Germline V gives CDR1 LNHDA, CDR2 SQIVND (reference sequence). CDR3 length equals 15 residues. This CDR3 reads CASTPDRGIYQPQHF. CDR3 DNA: TGTGCCAGTACTCCGGACAGGGGAATTTATCAGCCCCAGCATTTT. Full variable domain (remainder filled in from reference TRBV19 and TRBJ1-5): DGGITQSPKYLFRKEGQNVTLSCEQNLNHDAMYWYRQDPGQGLRLIYYSQIVNDFQKGDIAEGYSVSREKKESFPLTVTSAQKNPTAFYLCASTPDRGIYQPQHFGDGTRLSIL.

V gene TRBV18 combines with J gene TRBJ1-3, with D possibly TRBD1 on 6 matching bases. CDR1 KGHSH and CDR2 LQKENI come from the germline V gene. V was shortened by 5 bases and J by 0 bases, with 14 bases between the two germline ends. CDR3 length: 16 residues. The DNA for the CDR3 is TGTGCCAGCTCATCTAGACAGGCGAGCTCTGGAAACACCATATATTTT. Translated: CASSSRQASSGNTIYF.

This chain connects TRBV6-5 to TRBJ2-1; 7 bases line up with TRBD2. There are 14 residues in the CDR3. From germline, CDR1 is MNHEY and CDR2 SVGAGI. J lost 3 bases, V lost 7 bases, and 6 bases had no gene match. This CDR3 is CASTSGMGYNEQFF. The CDR3 coding sequence is TGTGCCAGCACCAGCGGGATGGGCTACAATGAGCAGTTCTTC.

The chain combines TRBV14 with TRBJ2-3; D may be TRBD1 or TRBD2 (5 bases each). There are 15 residues in the CDR3. CDR1 is SGHDN, CDR2 FVKESK, per germline. V was shortened by 4 bases and J by 5 bases, with 16 bases between the two germline ends. The CDR3 DNA follows: TGTGCCAGCAGCCGCCTTGGGACCGTTGAAGATACGCAGTATTTT. This sequence encodes CASSRLGTVEDTQYF.

The J gene is TRBJ1-5, the V gene TRBV4-1; D remains unclear. Trimming took off 0 bases at V and 4 bases at J, with 4 bases between the two ends. CDR3 length: 13 residues. The germline V gene encodes CDR1 MGHRA and CDR2 YSYEKL. The CDR3 here is CASSQEVNQPQHF. The CDR3 nucleotides read TGCGCCAGCAGCCAAGAAGTTAATCAGCCCCAGCATTTT.

The chain links TRBV15 to TRBJ2-1, with 11 bases lining up with TRBD2. Looked up from germline, CDR1 is LNHNV and CDR2 is YYDKDF (reference sequence). The trim removed 5 bases at V and 10 bases at J, leaving 13 bases unmatched. The CDR3 covers 16 residues. The CDR3 spells CATSGGTSGIASEQFF. CDR3 in DNA: TGTGCCACCAGCGGCGGGACTAGCGGTATAGCTTCCGAGCAGTTCTTC. The entire variable domain, with the rest obtained from reference TRBV15 and TRBJ2-1, is as follows: DAMVIQNPRYQVTQFGKPVTLSCSQTLNHNVMYWYQQKSSQAPKLLFHYYDKDFNNEADTPDNFQSRRPNTSFCFLDIRSPGLGDTAMYLCATSGGTSGIASEQFFGPGTRLTVL.

The rearrangement links TRBV7-9 to TRBJ2-5; no clear D gene. Germline V lookup: CDR1 SEHNR, CDR2 FQNEAQ (reference sequence). The CDR3 has 15 amino acids. The germline V and J ends were trimmed by 4 bases and 1 base, with 13 bases remaining between them. The CDR3 spells CASSSSRSPQETQYF. The CDR3 nucleotides are TGTGCCAGCAGCTCCTCTCGGAGTCCCCAAGAGACCCAGTACTTC.

This chain joins TRBV29-1 and TRBJ2-7, with TRBD2 as a possible D gene (6 bases). Germline V gives CDR1 SQVTM, CDR2 ANQGSEA. The V and J ends lost 5 bases and 2 bases respectively, with 16 bases between them. The CDR3 extends over 14 amino acids. The CDR3 loop is CSVILGTSTYEQYF. CDR3 nucleotides: TGCAGCGTTATTCTCGGTACTAGCACCTACGAGCAGTACTTC.

This clone was detected once. A junction end diverges from the germline sequence, so it may reflect a read error. This chain joins TRBV9 and TRBJ2-1; 14 bases are a match to TRBD2. CDR3 length equals 12 residues. Germline CDR1 and CDR2: SGDLS and YYNGEE. The DNA for the CDR3 is TGTGCCAGCAGGGGACTAGCGGGAGAGCTGTTCTTC. Translation gives CASRGLAGELFF.

The V call is TRBV12-5, the J call TRBJ2-1, with a tentative D call TRBD1 (6 bases). V shed 0 bases and J shed 6 bases, with 18 bases lying between them. This CDR3 spans 17 amino acids. Germline V lookup: CDR1 LGHNT, CDR2 FRNRAP. The CDR3 reads CASGLVGGGRGSNEQFF. The CDR3 region has the DNA TGTGCTAGTGGTTTGGTAGGTGGGGGCAGGGGTTCCAATGAGCAGTTCTTC. The variable domain in full, completed from reference TRBV12-5 and TRBJ2-1, reads DARVTQTPRHKVTEMGQEVTMRCQPILGHNTVFWYRQTMMQGLELLAYFRNRAPLDDSGMPKDRFSAEMPDATLATLKIQPSEPRDSAVYFCASGLVGGGRGSNEQFFGPGTRLTVL.